This TCR beta chain was identified during a study of CD8+ T cells in alopecia areata. At the level of the study: Skin-grafted roughly 6-10-week-old female C3H/HeJ mice received tissue from approximately 6-12-month-old C3H/HeJ donors with spontaneous alopecia. Study-wide results and limits: TCRs were shared less clearly across patients than in mice, possibly for HLA-related reasons. Sequenced scalp T cells also include alphabeta T cells resident in normal skin. Relative to normal scalp, lesional scalp, especially alopecia totalis/universalis, showed higher clonality.

The V gene's germline CDR1 is NSHNY and CDR2 SYGAGN. V trimming: 2 bases; J trimming: 1 base; junction bases outside the gene matches: 5. There are 15 residues in the CDR3. cDNA prepared by RNA extraction and subsequent reverse transcription served as the template for sequencing. TCRdb's table, derived via immunoSEQ multiplex PCR, lists solely in-frame clones and lacks some. The specimen gives some 110,000 clones without singletons; the ten biggest hold less than 20%. This clone has just a few counts. The antigen is not known. Mouse gene names apply. The read ends 4 residues before the CDR3 terminus; that terminus is restored from the germline J gene.

Material: lesional skin. The V gene is TRBV13-1, the J gene TRBJ1-1, with 7 nucleotides matching TRBD1. This TCR derives from a C3H/HeJ mouse with alopecia areata. For this strain, the MHC haplotype corresponds to H2-k. CDR3 protein: CASSEPWDRNTEVFF. The CDR3 DNA, read in part, is TGTGCCAGCAGTGAACCCTGGGACAGAAACACA.